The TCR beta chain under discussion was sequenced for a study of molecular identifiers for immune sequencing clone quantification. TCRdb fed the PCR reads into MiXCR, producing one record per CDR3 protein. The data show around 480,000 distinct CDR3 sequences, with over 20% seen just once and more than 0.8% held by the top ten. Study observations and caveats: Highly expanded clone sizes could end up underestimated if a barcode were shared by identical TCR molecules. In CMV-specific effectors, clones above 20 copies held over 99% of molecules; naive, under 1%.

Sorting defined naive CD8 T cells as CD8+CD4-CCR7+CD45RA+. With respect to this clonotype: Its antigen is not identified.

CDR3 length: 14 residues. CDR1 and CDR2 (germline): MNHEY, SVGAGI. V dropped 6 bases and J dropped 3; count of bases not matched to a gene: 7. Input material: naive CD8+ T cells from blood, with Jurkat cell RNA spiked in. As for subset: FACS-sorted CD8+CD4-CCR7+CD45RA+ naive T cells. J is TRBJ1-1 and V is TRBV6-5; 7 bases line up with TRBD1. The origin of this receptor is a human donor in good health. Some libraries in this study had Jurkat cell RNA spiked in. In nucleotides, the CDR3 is TGTGCCAGCAGCGTCCAGGGGGAGGACACTGAAGCTTTCTTT. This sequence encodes CASSVQGEDTEAFF.